These 17 T cell receptor beta chains share one sample of origin, sequenced in a study of blood T cell repertoires in COVID-19. Produced via immunoSEQ multiplex PCR; TCRdb's table is partial and in-frame only. Here the sample spans under 450,000 clones, about 87% being singletons. Sample: PBMCs or T cells enriched from blood (not recorded which). These receptors were taken from a man aged 30-40 years who had recovered from COVID-19.

CDR3 DNA sequence: TGTGCCACCAGTGATCCTGCTGGCCGCCGCGGGCTGGACTATGGCTACACCTTC. Amino acids: CATSDPAGRRGLDYGYTF. V gene TRBV24-1 combines with J gene TRBJ1-2, with D hard to call. The ends were cut back, 3 bases at V and 3 bases at J, with 22 bases in the middle. This CDR3 comprises 18 residues. Germline assignment: CDR1 KGHDR and CDR2 SFDVKD.

This clone was found once. The chain couples TRBV12-3 or TRBV12-4 to TRBJ2-7; TRBD2 is a possible D gene (5 bases). There are 13 residues in the CDR3. The germline V and J ends were trimmed by 3 bases and 2 bases, with 8 bases remaining between them. The CDR3, as DNA: TGTGCCAGCAGTTTCAGCGGAGCCTACGAGCAGTACTTC. This encodes CASSFSGAYEQYF.

The chain combines TRBV10-1 with TRBJ1-1; perhaps TRBD1 as D (6 bases). The CDR3 is made up of 18 amino acids. Germline CDR1 is WNHNN and CDR2 is SYGVQD (reference sequence). The V end lost 0 bases, the J end lost 0 bases, and 17 bases lay between the germline ends. This CDR3 reads CASSESTQGLGLNTEAFF. CDR3 nucleotides: TGCGCCAGCAGTGAGTCGACTCAGGGGTTAGGGCTGAACACTGAAGCTTTCTTT.

This sequence joins TRBV27 and TRBJ2-1; the D is unclear. V was trimmed by 2 bases and J by 0 bases, leaving 8 bases between them. CDR1 is MNHEY and CDR2 is SMNVEV in the germline V gene (reference sequence). CDR3 size: 15 residues. This CDR3 is CASSLLPNSYNEQFF. Written as DNA, the CDR3 is TGTGCCAGCAGTTTACTACCCAACTCCTACAATGAGCAGTTCTTC.

The chain joins TRBV2 to TRBJ2-5; the D is unclear. CDR1 and CDR2 (germline): SNHLY, FYNNEI. The length of the CDR3 is 12 residues. Trimming shortened V by 8 bases and J by 7 bases, and 14 bases separated the two germline ends. Written as DNA, the CDR3 is TGTGCCAGCGGTCCGGAGTTGGGGACCCAGTACTTC. Translating gives CASGPELGTQYF.

The chain recombines TRBV5-1 with TRBJ1-1, with 7 bases fitting TRBD1. The CDR3 extends over 13 amino acids. V gave up 1 base and J gave up 6 bases; unmatched junction bases: 3. Looked up from germline, CDR1 is SGHRS and CDR2 is YFSETQ. CDR3 loop: CASSLTGVAEAFF. The CDR3 DNA reads as TGCGCCAGCAGCTTGACAGGGGTCGCTGAAGCTTTCTTT.

The genes are TRBV4-1 and TRBJ2-1, with a possible D match to TRBD1 (6 bases). The CDR3 spans 15 residues. Germline V gene sequence: CDR1 MGHRA, CDR2 YSYEKL. Between the trimmed V and J ends, which lost 3 bases and 15 bases, there was a span of 24 bases. This chain's CDR3 is CASSHEEQGPGQPFF. CDR3 coding DNA: TGCGCCAGCAGCCACGAAGAACAGGGACCCGGGCAGCCGTTCTTC.

The gene calls are TRBV10-1 and TRBJ1-1, with a possible D match to TRBD1 (5 bases). This CDR3 has 14 residues. Trimming cost V 4 bases and J 6 bases, with 15 bases left between them. The germline CDR1 and CDR2 sequences are WNHNN and SYGVQD (reference sequence). CDR3 DNA sequence: TGCGCCAGCAGTGGGACCGGGGGGACGGCTGAAGCTTTCTTT. It is translated as CASSGTGGTAEAFF.

This clone was observed at least ten times. This chain joins TRBV7-2 and TRBJ1-6; D may be TRBD1 (5 bases). This CDR3 is built from 15 residues. The germline CDR1 and CDR2 sequences are SGHTA and FQGNSA. The V end lost 0 bases, the J end lost 9 bases, and 12 bases lay between the germline ends. The CDR3 here is CASSLAQGASSPLHF. The CDR3 DNA sequence: TGTGCCAGCAGCTTAGCGCAAGGGGCTTCTTCACCCCTCCACTTT.

J is TRBJ2-4 and V is TRBV18; no clear D gene. Germline V gene sequence: CDR1 KGHSH, CDR2 LQKENI. This CDR3 has 14 residues. V shed 2 bases and J shed 7 bases, with 12 bases lying between them. CDR3 protein: CASSPGLVENIQYF. As DNA, the CDR3 is TGTGCCAGCTCACCAGGTCTAGTAGAGAACATTCAGTACTTC.

The J gene is TRBJ1-2, the V gene TRBV5-1, with 7 bases identical to TRBD1. The CDR3 runs 14 residues. The germline gives CDR1 SGHRS, CDR2 YFSETQ. Losses at the gene ends were 3 bases for V and 7 bases for J; bases not matched to a gene: 9. CDR3 DNA: TGCGCCAGCAGCTCCGGACAGGAAGTCGGTGGCTACACCTTC. Translation gives CASSSGQEVGGYTF.

The V call is TRBV6-5, the J call TRBJ1-5; D may be TRBD1 (6 bases). The length of the CDR3 is 14 residues. CDR1 MNHEY and CDR2 SVGAGI come from the germline V gene. V was trimmed by 4 bases and J by 6 bases, leaving 13 bases between them. CDR3 loop: CASSSTGFSQPQHF. In DNA, the CDR3 is TGTGCCAGCAGTTCCACAGGGTTCAGTCAGCCCCAGCATTTT.

The chain has TRBV6-6 and TRBJ1-5; D is ambiguous. Germline V gives CDR1 MNHNY, CDR2 SVGAGI (reference sequence). This CDR3 has 14 amino acids. V was clipped by 8 bases and J by 5 bases, with 16 bases between them. CDR3 protein: CASQSPGGHQPQHF. The CDR3, as DNA: TGTGCCAGCCAATCTCCAGGAGGGCATCAGCCCCAGCATTTT.

The gene calls are TRBV6-5 and TRBJ1-1; D call uncertain. With 7 bases removed from V and 0 bases from J, the gap between germline ends came to 15 bases. This CDR3 region has 15 residues. Germline lookup yields CDR1 MNHEY and CDR2 SVGAGI. The CDR3 DNA reads as TGTGCCAGCAATCCAAGAAGCGTTCTGAACACTGAAGCTTTCTTT. It specifies CASNPRSVLNTEAFF.

The rearrangement links TRBV10-1 to TRBJ2-5; 8 bases are shared with TRBD1. V trimming: 4 bases; J trimming: 4 bases; junction bases outside the gene matches: 5. The CDR3 length is 14 residues. Per the germline V gene, CDR1 is WNHNN and CDR2 is SYGVQD (reference sequence). DNA for the CDR3: TGCGCCAGCAGTGGACAGGGGAGCCGAGAGACCCAGTACTTC. It is translated as CASSGQGSRETQYF.

The CDR3 loop is CASTRDRGYEQYF. The CDR3 DNA sequence: TGTGCCAGCACTCGGGACAGGGGTTACGAGCAGTACTTC. This chain joins TRBV2 and TRBJ2-7; the match to TRBD1 covers 10 bases. This CDR3 comprises 13 residues. After removal of 7 bases from V and 4 bases from J, the junction contained 4 bases not matched to a gene. Germline CDR1 is SNHLY and CDR2 is FYNNEI. Complete variable domain (other parts from reference TRBV2 and TRBJ2-7): EPEVTQTPSHQVTQMGQEVILRCVPISNHLYFYWYRQILGQKVEFLVSFYNNEISEKSEIFDDQFSVERPDGSNFTLKIRSTKLEDSAMYFCASTRDRGYEQYFGPGTRLTVT.

The gene calls are TRBV29-1 and TRBJ2-3, with D perhaps TRBD2 (5 bases). V lost 6 bases to trimming and J lost 0 bases, with 19 bases between them. This CDR3 is 16 amino acids long. Germline CDR1 reads SQVTM; CDR2 reads ANQGSEA. CDR3: CSVYNRLQSSTDTQYF. CDR3 nucleotide sequence: TGCAGCGTCTACAATCGACTACAATCTAGCACAGATACGCAGTATTTT.